The clone carrying this TCR beta chain was seen a handful of times. This sample stems from a study of T-cell reconstitution after alpha-beta-depleted transplantation in children. Construction of the TCRbeta library involved unique molecular identifiers. Each CDR3 protein gets one entry after TCRdb re-called the PCR reads with MiXCR. The data show 450,000 to 600,000 distinct CDR3 sequences, with 13% seen just once and over 2% held by the top ten. The CDR3 runs 16 residues. Trimming at V came to 3 bases and at J to 5 bases, leaving 11 bases not matched to a gene. Germline lookup yields CDR1 DFQATT and CDR2 SNEGSKA (reference sequence).

The source is a male patient under 18 who had a stem cell transplant for acute myeloid leukemia, so the T cells may come from the graft donor. The genes are TRBV20-1 and TRBJ2-2, with 8 nucleotides matching TRBD1. The starting material was PBMCs, mostly from graft donor cells, obtained 360 days after TCRalphabeta/CD19-depleted stem cell transplant. CDR3 DNA: TGCAGTGCTAGGGTTCCAGGGGGCTACGGTACCGGGGAGCTGTTTTTT. It yields the protein CSARVPGGYGTGELFF.